These 12 T cell receptor beta chains were all obtained from the same sample, sequenced in a study of blood T cells in healthy people across ages. Together with a sample-barcoded 5' primer, a J-beta primer mix was included in a second PCR lasting about 6 to 11 cycles. Each CDR3 protein is one row after TCRdb ran MiXCR on the 5' RACE reads. The sample has 800,000 or so distinct CDR3 sequences; roughly 25% are singletons. These data also featured in a second study, about T cells of mothers and their children.

Sequences were obtained from blood. These receptors were obtained from a boy younger than 18 in good health.

The chain recombines TRBV7-9 with TRBJ1-1; no clear D. Germline V CDR1 and CDR2: SEHNR, FQNEAQ (reference sequence). The CDR3 loop spans 13 amino acids. With 4 bases removed from V and 2 bases from J, the gap between germline ends came to 8 bases. The CDR3 DNA reads as TGTGCCAGCAGCTCTCTGGGAAACACTGAAGCTTTCTTT. This codes for CASSSLGNTEAFF.

The rearrangement joins TRBV7-2 to TRBJ2-3; the match to TRBD2 covers 7 bases. Germline values: CDR1 SGHTA, CDR2 FQGNSA. The J segment lost 1 base and the V segment lost 5 bases, leaving 3 bases of the junction unmatched. This CDR3 has 14 residues. CDR3 residues: CASSRTRGTDTQYF. CDR3 bases: TGTGCCAGCAGCCGGACTAGGGGCACAGATACGCAGTATTTT.

In this sample, this clonotype turned up a few times. The chain recombines TRBV5-1 with TRBJ2-1; 7 bases align to TRBD1. Looked up from germline, CDR1 is SGHRS and CDR2 is YFSETQ. V trimming: 2 bases; J trimming: 9 bases; junction bases outside the gene matches: 11. The CDR3 is made up of 15 amino acids. The CDR3 nucleotides are TGCGCCAGCAGCTTAGGGACAGTGTCGGGTGGTGAGCAGTTCTTC. Residues: CASSLGTVSGGEQFF.

The chain recombines TRBV27 with TRBJ2-7; TRBD1 agrees at 11 bases. This CDR3 has 15 residues. Germline V gene sequence: CDR1 MNHEY, CDR2 SMNVEV (reference sequence). Trimming at V came to 6 bases and at J to 2 bases, leaving 6 bases not matched to a gene. CDR3 in DNA: TGTGCCAGCAGCCGGACAGGGGGCGAGGCCTACGAGCAGTACTTC. This encodes CASSRTGGEAYEQYF.

The V gene is TRBV5-6, the J gene TRBJ1-2; D remains unclear. The CDR3 is made up of 14 amino acids. The ends were cut back, 5 bases at V and 4 bases at J, with 15 bases in the middle. Germline CDR1 and CDR2: SGHDT and YYEEEE. The CDR3 reads CASRLSGGIYGYTF. CDR3 nucleotide sequence: TGTGCCAGCAGACTGTCGGGCGGAATCTATGGCTACACCTTC.

This clonotype was observed a handful of times. The chain combines TRBV7-2 with TRBJ1-4; D not certain. This CDR3 is built from 16 residues. Germline CDR1 and CDR2: SGHTA and FQGNSA. The V end was cut by 2 bases, the J end by 6 bases, with 16 bases between. DNA of the CDR3: TGTGCCAGCAGCTTAACATGGCCCGACCAACATGAAAAACTGTTTTTT. It yields the protein CASSLTWPDQHEKLFF.

The rearrangement joins TRBV11-1 to TRBJ2-1; 11 nucleotides match TRBD2. V shed 3 bases and J 3 bases; nucleotides not matched to a gene: 10. CDR1 is SGHAT and CDR2 is FQDESV in the germline V gene (reference sequence). The CDR3 has 18 residues. CDR3 nucleotide sequence: TGTGCCAGCAGCTTGGGACTAGCGGACTCTCGGCGCTACAATGAGCAGTTCTTC. As protein: CASSLGLADSRRYNEQFF.

This clonotype showed up just a few times. The chain has TRBV7-2 and TRBJ1-5; perhaps TRBD1 as D (6 bases). Germline CDR1 SGHTA, CDR2 FQGNSA. Trimming cost V 3 bases and J 7 bases, with 13 bases left between them. This CDR3 is 14 amino acids long. CDR3 protein: CASSFVTGQQPQHF. The CDR3, as DNA: TGTGCCAGCAGCTTTGTGACAGGTCAACAGCCCCAGCATTTT.

The chain has TRBV18 and TRBJ1-1; D uncertain. The CDR3 covers 14 residues. The ends were cut back, 6 bases at V and 3 bases at J, with 14 bases in the middle. Germline V gene lookup returns CDR1 KGHSH and CDR2 LQKENI. The chain's CDR3 is CASSPLGSDTEAFF. CDR3 in DNA: TGTGCCAGCTCCCCTTTGGGTAGCGACACTGAAGCTTTCTTT.

The chain joins TRBV7-9 to TRBJ2-5; maybe TRBD2 (5 bases). V lost 6 bases to trimming and J lost 1 base, with 12 bases between them. Per germline, CDR1 SEHNR and CDR2 FQNEAQ (reference sequence). The CDR3 covers 14 residues. CDR3 sequence (DNA): TGTGCCAGCAGTCGAGGACTGGTCCAAGAGACCCAGTACTTC. It specifies CASSRGLVQETQYF.

This chain uses TRBV7-9 with TRBJ2-4; possible D gene TRBD1, 5 bases. This CDR3 spans 12 amino acids. Germline V gene sequence: CDR1 SEHNR, CDR2 FQNEAQ (reference sequence). Trimming stripped 5 bases from V and 7 bases from J, with 9 bases between. The CDR3 loop reads CASSPKGNIQYF. In nucleotides, the CDR3 is TGTGCCAGCAGCCCGAAGGGGAACATTCAGTACTTC. The full variable domain, in which reference TRBV7-9 and TRBJ2-4 provide the parts outside the CDR3, is DTGVSQNPRHKITKRGQNVTFRCDPISEHNRLYWYRQTLGQGPEFLTYFQNEAQLEKSRLLSDRFSAERPKGSFSTLEIQRTEQGDSAMYLCASSPKGNIQYFGAGTRLSVL.

The CDR3 is CASSQEEGGGPNEKLFF. The CDR3, as DNA: TGTGCCAGCAGCCAAGAGGAAGGAGGGGGGCCTAATGAAAAACTGTTTTTT. The chain recombines TRBV4-2 with TRBJ1-4; possible D gene TRBD1, 6 bases. The V and J ends lost 0 bases and 3 bases respectively, with 14 bases between them. The CDR3 runs 17 residues. CDR1 is LGHNA, CDR2 YNFKEQ, per germline.